One sample yielded the 19 T cell receptor beta chains listed below, sequenced in a study of shared clonotypes between healthy human individuals. The assay was immunoSEQ multiplex PCR, and TCRdb's table has in-frame clones only and misses some. The table lists over 950,000 clones, around three quarters of them singletons, with almost 0.9% in the top ten. The specimen sequenced was memory CD4+ T cells from PBMCs. Subset denoted: CD45RA-negative fraction. The receptors here all came from a man between 18 and 29 years old in good health. Some clones in this sample may be carry-over from other donors' samples.

This clone was observed a single time. The chain joins TRBV6-1 to TRBJ1-2, with TRBD1 as a possible D gene (5 bases). The V gene's germline CDR1 is MNHNS and CDR2 SASEGT. The length of the CDR3 is 14 residues. Trimming pared 6 bases from V and 3 bases from J, leaving 14 bases between. CDR3 loop: CASRPIRVDYGYTF. The CDR3 DNA reads TGTGCCAGCAGACCGATCAGGGTAGACTATGGCTACACCTTC.

This chain connects TRBV4-1 to TRBJ2-2; 12 positions agree with TRBD2. Germline V lookup: CDR1 MGHRA, CDR2 YSYEKL. Unmatched junction bases numbered 11, after V lost 2 bases and J lost 7 bases. The CDR3 sequence is 18 residues long. The CDR3: CASSQPTLAGGPDGELFF. The DNA for the CDR3 is TGCGCCAGCAGCCAACCTACCCTAGCGGGAGGGCCGGACGGGGAGCTGTTTTTT.

This clone came up once. The gene calls are TRBV9 and TRBJ1-1; D remains unclear. The CDR3 loop spans 15 amino acids. V was cut by 2 bases and J by 10 bases, with 21 bases left in between. Germline CDR1 is SGDLS and CDR2 is YYNGEE. DNA for the CDR3: TGTGCCAGCAGCGTTTCCGACTGGCCGGGCGGTGGAGCTTTCTTT. Translating it yields CASSVSDWPGGGAFF.

On this clone: Other DNA sequences from this sample encode an identical CDR3 as well. V gene TRBV5-1 combines with J gene TRBJ2-2; D unclear. Germline V gives CDR1 SGHRS, CDR2 YFSETQ. Trimming took 0 bases from V and 1 from J, leaving 1 base between them. The CDR3 covers 13 residues. The CDR3 spells CASSLGNTGELFF. CDR3 DNA: TGCGCCAGCAGCTTGGGGAACACCGGGGAGCTGTTTTTT.

The gene calls are TRBV5-6 and TRBJ2-2; 10 positions match TRBD1. The CDR3 spans 19 residues. V lost 3 bases and J lost 5; bases outside the gene matches: 16. Per the germline V gene, CDR1 is SGHDT and CDR2 is YYEEEE. Here the CDR3 reads CASSSTGAVSDRGTGELFF. The CDR3 DNA sequence: TGTGCCAGCAGCTCCACGGGGGCAGTGTCGGACAGGGGGACCGGGGAGCTGTTTTTT.

The chain has TRBV10-3 and TRBJ2-1; no definite D call. The CDR3 has 13 residues. CDR1 and CDR2 from the germline V gene are ENHRY and SYGVKD. Trimming cost V 3 bases and J 5 bases, with 8 bases left between them. The CDR3 here is CAISEIWNNEQFF. The CDR3 DNA is TGTGCCATCAGTGAAATTTGGAACAATGAGCAGTTCTTC.

With regard to this clone: The limits of the CDR3 on the DNA are not certain, so only TCRdb's listed CDR3 is given. V and J are TRBV6-1 and TRBJ1-1. The V gene's germline CDR1 is MNHNS and CDR2 SASEGT. The CDR3 adds up to 12 amino acids, both ends counted. The chain's CDR3 is CASILGMSEAFF.

This clone was detected many times. CDR3 protein: CASSPTRGTGKVSTEAFF. The DNA for the CDR3 is TGTGCCAGCAGCCCCACCCGCGGGACAGGGAAGGTCAGCACTGAAGCTTTCTTT. This chain connects TRBV25-1 to TRBJ1-1, with TRBD1 identical over 9 bases. The length of the CDR3 is 18 residues. Trimming removed 6 bases from V and 4 bases from J; junction bases left unmatched: 18. Germline V gene sequence: CDR1 MGHDK, CDR2 SYGVNS.

This clone was observed a handful of times. Other DNA sequences of this sample code for an identical CDR3. The chain joins TRBV9 to TRBJ1-1; D uncertain. This CDR3 contains 13 residues. The germline V gene encodes CDR1 SGDLS and CDR2 YYNGEE. V was trimmed by 0 bases and J by 0 bases, leaving 3 bases between them. CDR3 sequence: CASSVGMNTEAFF. The CDR3 DNA sequence: TGTGCCAGCAGCGTAGGCATGAACACTGAAGCTTTCTTT.

This clone appeared a single time. The chain carries TRBV15 and TRBJ2-5, with a weak D call TRBD2 (5 bases). The CDR3 totals 14 residues. CDR1 and CDR2 (germline): LNHNV, YYDKDF (reference sequence). Deletions cut 1 base from V and 0 bases from J, with 6 bases between. Here the CDR3 DNA reads TGTGCCACCAGCAGAGGGGAGTACCAAGAGACCCAGTACTTC. Amino acids: CATSRGEYQETQYF.

The rearrangement joins TRBV12-5 to TRBJ2-2; D uncertain. Germline loops: CDR1 LGHNT, CDR2 FRNRAP. V lost 2 bases to trimming and J lost 7 bases, with 11 bases between them. The CDR3 is 14 amino acids. In DNA form, the CDR3 reads TGTGCTAGTGGTTTGACCGGGCTTGACGGGGAGCTGTTTTTT. Translation: CASGLTGLDGELFF. The whole variable domain, filled in from reference TRBV12-5 and TRBJ2-2, reads DARVTQTPRHKVTEMGQEVTMRCQPILGHNTVFWYRQTMMQGLELLAYFRNRAPLDDSGMPKDRFSAEMPDATLATLKIQPSEPRDSAVYFCASGLTGLDGELFFGEGSRLTVL.

The V and J genes are TRBV19 and TRBJ2-7; no definite D call. The CDR3 is 14 residues long. The V end was cut by 5 bases, the J end by 6 bases, with 17 bases between. Looked up from germline, CDR1 is LNHDA and CDR2 is SQIVND (reference sequence). The CDR3 spells CASSRPGGLLEQYF. In nucleotides, the CDR3 is TGTGCCAGTAGTCGACCGGGTGGTCTCCTCGAGCAGTACTTC.

V and J are TRBV7-2 and TRBJ1-5, with a weak D call TRBD1 (5 bases). This CDR3 has 15 amino acids. Trimming cost V 5 bases and J 4 bases, with 15 bases left between them. The germline V gene has CDR1 SGHTA and CDR2 FQGNSA. CDR3 amino acids: CASSQRSGGNQPQHF. The CDR3 DNA sequence: TGTGCCAGCAGCCAAAGAAGCGGGGGGAATCAGCCCCAGCATTTT. Full variable domain (rest looked up from reference TRBV7-2 and TRBJ1-5): GAGVSQSPSNKVTEKGKDVELRCDPISGHTALYWYRQSLGQGLEFLIYFQGNSAPDKSGLPSDRFSAERTGGSVSTLTIQRTQQEDSAVYLCASSQRSGGNQPQHFGDGTRLSIL.

This clone occurred a few times. This sequence joins TRBV4-2 and TRBJ2-1, with D perhaps matching TRBD2 (5 bases). V dropped 4 bases and J dropped 8 bases, with 12 bases sitting between them. This CDR3 comprises 13 residues. Germline CDR1 reads LGHNA; CDR2 reads YNFKEQ. CDR3 sequence (DNA): TGTGCCAGCAGCCCCCGGCGGCGGGATGAGCAGTTCTTC. Translation gives CASSPRRRDEQFF.

This rearrangement joins TRBV7-2 to TRBJ2-1; no definite D call. V shed 5 bases and J shed 9 bases, with 11 bases lying between them. The germline gives CDR1 SGHTA, CDR2 FQGNSA. This CDR3 has 12 amino acids. CDR3 nucleotides: TGTGCCAGCAGCCTCCAGTTGAGTGAGCAGTTCTTC. Amino acid sequence: CASSLQLSEQFF. Together with reference TRBV7-2 and TRBJ2-1, the CDR3 gives the full variable domain: GAGVSQSPSNKVTEKGKDVELRCDPISGHTALYWYRQSLGQGLEFLIYFQGNSAPDKSGLPSDRFSAERTGGSVSTLTIQRTQQEDSAVYLCASSLQLSEQFFGPGTRLTVL.

The gene calls are TRBV28 and TRBJ1-4; D unclear. Germline assignment: CDR1 MDHEN and CDR2 SYDVKM. Trimming cost V 3 bases and J 0 bases, with 5 bases left between them. This CDR3 comprises 14 residues. CDR3 region: CASSLPSTNEKLFF. The CDR3 DNA sequence: TGTGCCAGCAGTTTGCCATCAACTAATGAAAAACTGTTTTTT.

The J gene is TRBJ1-1, the V gene TRBV11-1; D unclear. Per the germline V gene, CDR1 is SGHAT and CDR2 is FQDESV (reference sequence). V lost 5 bases to trimming and J lost 11 bases, with 9 bases between them. This CDR3 is built from 10 residues. The CDR3 DNA is TGTGCCAGCAGCCCTAACCTTGCTTTCTTT. This sequence encodes CASSPNLAFF.

This clone was observed many times. V is TRBV29-1 and J is TRBJ1-4, with D possibly matching TRBD1 (5 bases). Per germline, CDR1 SQVTM and CDR2 ANQGSEA. V dropped 6 bases and J dropped 4 bases, with 15 bases sitting between them. The CDR3 consists of 14 residues. CDR3 protein: CSVGRGGDNEKLFF. CDR3 coding DNA: TGCAGCGTAGGACGGGGGGGAGATAATGAAAAACTGTTTTTT.

The rearrangement links TRBV6-5 to TRBJ2-7, with D possibly matching TRBD2 (6 bases). This CDR3 spans 15 amino acids. V lost 0 bases, J lost 1 base, and 10 bases lay in between. The germline V gene has CDR1 MNHEY and CDR2 SVGAGI. In DNA form, the CDR3 reads TGTGCCAGCAGTTACTCCTCGGGGAGGTCCTACGAGCAGTACTTC. This sequence encodes CASSYSSGRSYEQYF.